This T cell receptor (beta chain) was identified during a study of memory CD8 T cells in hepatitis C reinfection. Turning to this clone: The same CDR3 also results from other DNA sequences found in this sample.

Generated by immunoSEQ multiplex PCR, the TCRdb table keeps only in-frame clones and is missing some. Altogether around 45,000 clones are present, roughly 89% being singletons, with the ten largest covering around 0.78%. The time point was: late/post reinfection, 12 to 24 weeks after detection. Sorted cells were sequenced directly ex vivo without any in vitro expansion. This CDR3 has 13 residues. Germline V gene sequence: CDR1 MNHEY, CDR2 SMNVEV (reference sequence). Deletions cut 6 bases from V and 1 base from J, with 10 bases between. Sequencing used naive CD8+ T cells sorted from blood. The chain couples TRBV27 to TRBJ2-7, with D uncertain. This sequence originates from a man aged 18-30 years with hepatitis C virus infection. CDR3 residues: CASSQQSSYEQYF. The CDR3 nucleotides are TGTGCCAGCAGCCAACAGAGTTCCTACGAGCAGTACTTC.